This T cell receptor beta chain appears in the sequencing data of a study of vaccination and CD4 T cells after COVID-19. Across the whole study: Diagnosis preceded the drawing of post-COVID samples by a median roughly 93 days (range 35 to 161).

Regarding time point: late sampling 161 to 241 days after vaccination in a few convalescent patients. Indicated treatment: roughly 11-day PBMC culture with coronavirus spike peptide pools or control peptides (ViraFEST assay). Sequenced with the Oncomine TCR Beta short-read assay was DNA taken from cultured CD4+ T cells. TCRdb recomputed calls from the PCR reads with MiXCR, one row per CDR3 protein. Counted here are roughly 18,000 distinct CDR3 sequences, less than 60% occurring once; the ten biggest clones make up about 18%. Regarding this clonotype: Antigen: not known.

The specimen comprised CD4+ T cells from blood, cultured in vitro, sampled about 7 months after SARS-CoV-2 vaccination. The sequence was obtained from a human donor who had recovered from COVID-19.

The chain's CDR3 is CATSENSWGEQYF. In DNA form, the CDR3 reads TGTGCCACCAGTGAAAACAGCTGGGGGGAGCAGTACTTC. The chain combines TRBV24-1 with TRBJ2-7, with D perhaps being TRBD1 or TRBD2 (5 bases each). CDR3 length: 13 amino acids. Trimming stripped 4 bases from V and 7 bases from J, with 13 bases between. Germline V lookup: CDR1 KGHDR, CDR2 SFDVKD.